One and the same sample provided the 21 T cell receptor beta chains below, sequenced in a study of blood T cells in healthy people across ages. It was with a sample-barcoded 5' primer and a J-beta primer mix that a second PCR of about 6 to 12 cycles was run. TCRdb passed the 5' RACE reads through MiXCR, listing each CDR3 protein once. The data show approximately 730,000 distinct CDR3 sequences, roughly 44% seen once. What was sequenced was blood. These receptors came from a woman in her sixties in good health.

CDR3 amino acids: CASSDPFNTEAFF. DNA for the CDR3: TGTGCCAGCAGCGACCCTTTTAACACTGAAGCTTTCTTT. The gene calls are TRBV9 and TRBJ1-1, with D hard to call. This CDR3 is 13 amino acids long. Deletions cut 3 bases from V and 2 bases from J, with 8 bases between. The germline gives CDR1 SGDLS, CDR2 YYNGEE.

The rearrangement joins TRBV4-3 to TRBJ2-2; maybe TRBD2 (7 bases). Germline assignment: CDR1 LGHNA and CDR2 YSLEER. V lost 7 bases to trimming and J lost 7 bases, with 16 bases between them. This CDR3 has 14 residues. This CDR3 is CASTQGRAGGELFF. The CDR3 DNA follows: TGCGCCAGCACCCAGGGGAGGGCCGGCGGGGAGCTGTTTTTT.

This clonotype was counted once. The CDR3: CASSQFTGSGEQYF. The CDR3 nucleotides are TGCGCCAGCAGCCAATTCACAGGCTCTGGCGAGCAGTACTTC. This chain connects TRBV4-1 to TRBJ2-7; tentatively, D is TRBD1 (5 bases). In germline, CDR1 is MGHRA, CDR2 YSYEKL. Trimming took off 2 bases at V and 6 bases at J, with 14 bases between the two ends. There are 14 residues in the CDR3.

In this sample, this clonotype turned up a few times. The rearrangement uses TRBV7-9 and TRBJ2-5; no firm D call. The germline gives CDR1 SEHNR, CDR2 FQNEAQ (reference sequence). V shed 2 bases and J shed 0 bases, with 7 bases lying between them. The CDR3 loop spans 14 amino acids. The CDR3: CASSLRQNQETQYF. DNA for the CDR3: TGTGCCAGCAGCTTAAGGCAGAACCAAGAGACCCAGTACTTC. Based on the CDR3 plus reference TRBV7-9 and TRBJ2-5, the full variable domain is DTGVSQNPRHKITKRGQNVTFRCDPISEHNRLYWYRQTLGQGPEFLTYFQNEAQLEKSRLLSDRFSAERPKGSFSTLEIQRTEQGDSAMYLCASSLRQNQETQYFGPGTRLLVL.

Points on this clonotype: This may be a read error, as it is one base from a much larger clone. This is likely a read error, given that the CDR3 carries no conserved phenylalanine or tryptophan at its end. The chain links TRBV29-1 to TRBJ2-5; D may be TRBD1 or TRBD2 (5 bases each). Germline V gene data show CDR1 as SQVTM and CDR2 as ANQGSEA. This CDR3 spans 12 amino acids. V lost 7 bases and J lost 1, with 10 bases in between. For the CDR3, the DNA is TGCAGCGCCCGAGGGGCCCAAGAGACCCAGTACTCC. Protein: CSARGAQETQYS.

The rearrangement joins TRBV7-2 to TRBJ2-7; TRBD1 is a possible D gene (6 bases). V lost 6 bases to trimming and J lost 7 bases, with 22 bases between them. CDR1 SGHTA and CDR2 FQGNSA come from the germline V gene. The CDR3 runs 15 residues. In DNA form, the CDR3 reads TGTGCCAGCAGACCAGGGGCGGAGCCCTTTGGGGAGCAGTACTTC. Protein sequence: CASRPGAEPFGEQYF.

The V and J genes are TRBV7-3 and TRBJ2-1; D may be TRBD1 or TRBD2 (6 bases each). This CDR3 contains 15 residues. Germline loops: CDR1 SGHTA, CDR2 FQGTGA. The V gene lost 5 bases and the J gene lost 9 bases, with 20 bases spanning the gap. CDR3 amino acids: CASSPAPGAGSEQFF. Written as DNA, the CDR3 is TGTGCCAGCAGCCCAGCCCCGGGGGCGGGCAGTGAGCAGTTCTTC.

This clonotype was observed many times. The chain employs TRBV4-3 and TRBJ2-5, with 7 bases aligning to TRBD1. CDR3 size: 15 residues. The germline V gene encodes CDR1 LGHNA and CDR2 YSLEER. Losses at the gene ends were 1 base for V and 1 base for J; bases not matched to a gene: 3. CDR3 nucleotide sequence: TGCGCCAGCAGCCAAGTCAGGGACAGCCAAGAGACCCAGTACTTC. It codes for CASSQVRDSQETQYF.

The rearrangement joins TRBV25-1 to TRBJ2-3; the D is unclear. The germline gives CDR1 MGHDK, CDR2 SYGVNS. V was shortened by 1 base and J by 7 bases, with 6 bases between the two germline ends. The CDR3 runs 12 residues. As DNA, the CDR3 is TGTGCCAGCAGTGAATCCGAAAATACGCAGTATTTT. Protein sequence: CASSESENTQYF. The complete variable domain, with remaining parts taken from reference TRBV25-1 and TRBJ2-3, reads EADIYQTPRYLVIGTGKKITLECSQTMGHDKMYWYQQDPGMELHLIHYSYGVNSTEKGDLSSESTVSRIRTEHFPLTLESARPSHTSQYLCASSESENTQYFGPGTRLTVL.

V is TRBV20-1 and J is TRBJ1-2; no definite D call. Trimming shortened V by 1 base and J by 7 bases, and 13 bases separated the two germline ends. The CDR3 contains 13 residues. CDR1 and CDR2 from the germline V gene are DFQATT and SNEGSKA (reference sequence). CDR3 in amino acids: CSARALGQFGYTF. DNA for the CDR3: TGCAGTGCTAGAGCCTTAGGGCAGTTTGGCTACACCTTC.

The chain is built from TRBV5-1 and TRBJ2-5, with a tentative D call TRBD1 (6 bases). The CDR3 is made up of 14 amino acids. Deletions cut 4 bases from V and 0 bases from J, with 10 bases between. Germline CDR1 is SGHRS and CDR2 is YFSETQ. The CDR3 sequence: CASSVGTNQETQYF. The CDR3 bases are TGCGCCAGCAGCGTAGGGACAAACCAAGAGACCCAGTACTTC. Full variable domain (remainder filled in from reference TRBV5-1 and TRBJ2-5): KAGVTQTPRYLIKTRGQQVTLSCSPISGHRSVSWYQQTPGQGLQFLFEYFSETQRNKGNFPGRFSGRQFSNSRSEMNVSTLELGDSALYLCASSVGTNQETQYFGPGTRLLVL.

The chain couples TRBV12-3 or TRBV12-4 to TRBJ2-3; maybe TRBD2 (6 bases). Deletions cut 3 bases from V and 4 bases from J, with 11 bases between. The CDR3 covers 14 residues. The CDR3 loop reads CASSFGGNADTQYF. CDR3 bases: TGTGCCAGCAGTTTTGGGGGGAACGCAGATACGCAGTATTTT.

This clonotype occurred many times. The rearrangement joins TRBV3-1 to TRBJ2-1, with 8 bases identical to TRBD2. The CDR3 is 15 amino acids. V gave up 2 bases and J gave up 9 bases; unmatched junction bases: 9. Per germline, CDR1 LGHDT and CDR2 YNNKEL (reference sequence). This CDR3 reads CASSQPGLGAAEQFF. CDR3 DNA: TGTGCCAGCAGCCAACCGGGACTAGGGGCGGCTGAGCAGTTCTTC.

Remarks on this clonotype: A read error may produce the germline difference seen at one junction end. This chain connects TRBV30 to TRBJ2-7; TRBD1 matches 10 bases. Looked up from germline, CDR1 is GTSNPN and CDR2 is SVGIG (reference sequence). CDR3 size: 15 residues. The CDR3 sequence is CAWSVGDRGSHEQYF. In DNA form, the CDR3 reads TGTGCCTGGAGTGTAGGGGACAGGGGCTCCCACGAGCAGTACTTC.

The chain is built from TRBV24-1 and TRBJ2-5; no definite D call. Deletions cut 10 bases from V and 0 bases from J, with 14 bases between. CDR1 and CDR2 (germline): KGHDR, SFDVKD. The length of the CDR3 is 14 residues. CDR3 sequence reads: CATSKGGNQETQYF. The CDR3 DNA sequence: TGTGCCACTTCGAAGGGCGGAAACCAAGAGACCCAGTACTTC.

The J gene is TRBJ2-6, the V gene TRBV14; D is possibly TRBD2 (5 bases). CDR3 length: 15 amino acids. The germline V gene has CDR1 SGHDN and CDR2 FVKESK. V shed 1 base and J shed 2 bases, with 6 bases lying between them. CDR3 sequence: CASSQAGTGANVLTF. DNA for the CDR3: TGTGCCAGCAGCCAAGCCGGGACTGGGGCCAACGTCCTGACTTTC.

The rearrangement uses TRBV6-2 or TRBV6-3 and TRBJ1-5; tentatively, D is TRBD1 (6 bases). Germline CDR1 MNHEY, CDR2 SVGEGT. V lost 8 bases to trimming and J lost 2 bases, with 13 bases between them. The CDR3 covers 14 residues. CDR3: CASRFEGGNQPQHF. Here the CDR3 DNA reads TGTGCCAGCCGATTCGAGGGGGGCAATCAGCCCCAGCATTTT.

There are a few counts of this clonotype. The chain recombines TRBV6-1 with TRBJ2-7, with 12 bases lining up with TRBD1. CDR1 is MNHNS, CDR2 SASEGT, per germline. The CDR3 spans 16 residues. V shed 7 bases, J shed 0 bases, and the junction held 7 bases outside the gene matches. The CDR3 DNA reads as TGTGCCAGCAACCTTGGGACAGGGGGCCTCTCCTACGAGCAGTACTTC. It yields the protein CASNLGTGGLSYEQYF.

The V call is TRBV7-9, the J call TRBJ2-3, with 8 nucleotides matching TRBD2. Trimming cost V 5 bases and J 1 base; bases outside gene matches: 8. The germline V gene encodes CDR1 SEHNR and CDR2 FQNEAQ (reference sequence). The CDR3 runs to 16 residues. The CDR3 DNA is TGTGCCAGCAGCCAATCCGCACTAGCGGGCACAGATACGCAGTATTTT. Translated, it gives CASSQSALAGTDTQYF.

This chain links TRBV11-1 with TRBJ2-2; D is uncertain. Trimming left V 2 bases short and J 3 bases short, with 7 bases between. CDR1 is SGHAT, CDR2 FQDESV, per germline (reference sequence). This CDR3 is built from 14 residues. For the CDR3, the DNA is TGTGCCAGCAGCTTATCATCGGACACCGGGGAGCTGTTTTTT. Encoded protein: CASSLSSDTGELFF.

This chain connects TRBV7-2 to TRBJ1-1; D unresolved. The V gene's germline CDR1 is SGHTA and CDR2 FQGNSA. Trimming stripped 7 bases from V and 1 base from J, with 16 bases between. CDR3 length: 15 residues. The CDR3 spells CASTAWWLSNTEAFF. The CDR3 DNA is TGTGCCAGCACCGCCTGGTGGTTATCGAACACTGAAGCTTTCTTT.